Given below is one T cell receptor beta chain in context. No antigen is known for it. CD4+ T cells from unexposed donors were obtained before the COVID-19 pandemic (2011-2018). After about 10 days of culture, CD4+ T cells were isolated. Cells permitting, SARS-CoV-2 S/N and four cold-coronavirus spikes were tested on unexposed-donor CD4+ T cells. Cultures held some 1.8 million PBMCs per well with approximately 9.8 IU/ml IL-2. This specimen belongs to a study of CD4 T cells in relation to SARS-CoV-2 and coronaviruses. Study-wide context: PBMCs were cultured with antigen for around nine days before TCR beta sequencing.

The table came from immunoSEQ multiplex PCR; TCRdb's copy has only in-frame clones and leaves some out. The sample yields about 24,000 clones, around 76% seen once. The CDR3 is made up of 13 amino acids. The V gene's germline CDR1 is LNHDA and CDR2 SQIVND (reference sequence). V shed 6 bases and J shed 6 bases, with 13 bases lying between them. The gene calls are TRBV19 and TRBJ2-3; the D is unclear. This TCR was recovered from a human donor in good health. Sequencing was done on a sample of CD4+ T cells from PBMCs, cultured in vitro. The CDR3 bases are TGTGCCAGTAGAACTACTGACCTGGATACGCAGTATTTT. This sequence encodes CASRTTDLDTQYF.